This TCR beta chain was captured by sequencing in a study of blood T cells in healthy people across ages. V trimming: 1 base; J trimming: 1 base; junction bases outside the gene matches: 4. The CDR3 extends over 16 amino acids. Through a sample-barcoded 5' primer and a J-beta primer mix, a second PCR was run for roughly 7 to 11 cycles. A tag from a template-switch adaptor with 12 random nucleotides marked each cDNA molecule. Per sample, CDR3-containing paired-end reads numbered at least 2.5 million. TCRdb re-called the 5' RACE reads with MiXCR, one entry per CDR3 protein. This sample carries 800,000 to 950,000 distinct CDR3 sequences, 25% to 35% of them seen once, and the ten largest clones take roughly a tenth. The data also belong to a second study, concerning T cells of mothers and their children. From that report: RNA was extracted, and all of it went into cDNA synthesis at 1.5 ug per 15 ul. Versus unrelated pairs, overlap was slightly higher in related mother-child pairs, without reaching significance.

The source of this sequence is a woman between 40 and 50 years old in good health. Sequencing used blood. The rearrangement links TRBV12-3 or TRBV12-4 to TRBJ2-1; 7 bases agree with TRBD2. DNA for the CDR3: TGTGCCAGCAGTTTAGGATGGGAGGGATCCTACAATGAGCAGTTCTTC. Protein: CASSLGWEGSYNEQFF.